These 18 T cell receptor beta chains share one sample of origin, sequenced in a study of metastatic and nonmetastatic thyroid tumors (dated by TCRdb to between 2020 and 2021). No treatment had been received by any patient before thyroid surgery. The protocol used for the library was PCR. Sequencing was carried out with an Illumina HiSeq 4000. TCRdb ran its own pipeline on the public reads, namely fastp trimming at Q25 and MiXCR clone calling, and kept in-frame beta chains. The sample table lists tens of thousands of clones, approximately 17% of them with a count of one. The ten most abundant clones make up roughly 7.1% of the sample. The specimen sequenced was blood. The receptors were sampled from a female donor with papillary thyroid cancer or a benign thyroid nodule (not recorded which). Some clones in this sample may be carry-over from other donors' samples.

This clone was counted many times. The CDR3 carries no conserved terminal phenylalanine or tryptophan, so it likely arises from a read error. This chain uses TRBV5-4 with TRBJ1-2; D remains ambiguous. V was cut by 0 bases and J by 4 bases, with 13 bases left in between. CDR3 size: 15 residues. From germline, CDR1 is SGHNT and CDR2 YYREEE (reference sequence). CDR3 nucleotide sequence: TGTGCCAGCAGCTTGGCATTGGACGGGAGCTATGGCTACACCTCC. Its translation is CASSLALDGSYGYTS.

The rearrangement joins TRBV12-3 or TRBV12-4 to TRBJ1-5; TRBD1 agrees at 8 bases. Unmatched junction bases numbered 5, after V lost 6 bases and J lost 7 bases. CDR3 length equals 13 residues. As DNA, the CDR3 is TGTGCCAGCAGACGACAGGGGCTCCAGCCCCAGCATTTT. This gives the protein CASRRQGLQPQHF.

By proportion, this clone is medium-sized. The chain links TRBV28 to TRBJ1-2; D is ambiguous. The V end lost 5 bases, the J end lost 5 bases, and 15 bases lay between the germline ends. Germline CDR1 reads MDHEN; CDR2 reads SYDVKM. The CDR3 sequence is 14 residues long. The CDR3: CASSPNARTYGYTF. CDR3 DNA: TGTGCCAGCAGTCCCAACGCCCGGACGTATGGCTACACCTTC.

Ten or more counts support this clone. The J gene is TRBJ1-3, the V gene TRBV19; tentative D call: TRBD1 (6 bases). V was pared by 4 bases and J by 0 bases, with 10 bases between. From germline, CDR1 is LNHDA and CDR2 SQIVND (reference sequence). The CDR3 loop spans 15 amino acids. CDR3 bases: TGTGCCAGTAGTAAGAGCAGGGGCTCTGGAAACACCATATATTTT. Its protein is CASSKSRGSGNTIYF.

The chain recombines TRBV28 with TRBJ2-5; tentatively, D is TRBD1 (6 bases). V lost 6 bases to trimming and J lost 7 bases, with 18 bases between them. The CDR3 has 14 amino acids. From germline, CDR1 is MDHEN and CDR2 SYDVKM. In nucleotides, the CDR3 is TGTGCCAGCAGGCCCACAGGGAATGGAGGGACCCAGTACTTC. Its translation: CASRPTGNGGTQYF.

This clone was seen ten or more times. The rearrangement joins TRBV12-3 or TRBV12-4 to TRBJ2-7, with TRBD2 matching over 7 bases. Losses at the gene ends were 8 bases for V and 0 bases for J; bases not matched to a gene: 4. The CDR3 consists of 13 residues. The DNA for the CDR3 is TGTGCCAGCTTGGGACTACCCTCCTACGAGCAGTACTTC. This translates into CASLGLPSYEQYF.

This clone is medium-sized (0.01 to 0.1%) within its sample. The chain links TRBV7-2 to TRBJ2-7; D tentatively reads TRBD1 or TRBD2 (5 bases each). Germline V CDR1 and CDR2: SGHTA, FQGNSA. V was trimmed by 5 bases and J by 6 bases, leaving 17 bases between them. The CDR3 runs to 14 residues. CDR3 DNA: TGTGCCAGCAGCGGGACCGCAGGGTTGGGCGAGCAGTACTTC. Its protein product is CASSGTAGLGEQYF. The complete variable domain, with remaining parts taken from reference TRBV7-2 and TRBJ2-7, reads GAGVSQSPSNKVTEKGKDVELRCDPISGHTALYWYRQSLGQGLEFLIYFQGNSAPDKSGLPSDRFSAERTGGSVSTLTIQRTQQEDSAVYLCASSGTAGLGEQYFGPGTRLTVT.

This clone is labeled large (0.1 to 1%). The rearrangement joins TRBV2 to TRBJ1-6, with unresolved D. This CDR3 is 13 amino acids long. V was clipped by 7 bases and J by 8 bases, with 12 bases between them. The germline gives CDR1 SNHLY, CDR2 FYNNEI. The chain's CDR3 is CASKGDEDSPLHF. The CDR3 bases are TGTGCCAGCAAAGGAGATGAGGATTCACCCCTCCACTTT. Looking up the rest from reference TRBV2 and TRBJ1-6 gives the full variable domain: EPEVTQTPSHQVTQMGQEVILRCVPISNHLYFYWYRQILGQKVEFLVSFYNNEISEKSEIFDDQFSVERPDGSNFTLKIRSTKLEDSAMYFCASKGDEDSPLHFGNGTRLTVT.

The chain couples TRBV20-1 to TRBJ2-3; possibly TRBD2 for D (6 bases). This CDR3 has 14 residues. The V gene lost 8 bases and the J gene lost 4 bases, with 19 bases spanning the gap. CDR1 is DFQATT, CDR2 SNEGSKA, per germline (reference sequence). The CDR3 DNA follows: TGCAGTTCTATCTGTCCGGGAGTTGCAGATACGCAGTATTTT. Translated, it gives CSSICPGVADTQYF.

In this sample, this clone turned up many times. For the CDR3, the DNA is TGTGCCAGCAGGATACCCGGGGGGGGAGGCTATACTGAAGCTTTCTTT. As protein: CASRIPGGGGYTEAFF. The chain has TRBV28 and TRBJ1-1, with D possibly being TRBD1 (5 bases). The germline V gene has CDR1 MDHEN and CDR2 SYDVKM. The CDR3 length is 16 residues. Trimming removed 6 bases at V and 5 bases at J, with 22 bases between.

This clone was counted at least ten times. The gene calls are TRBV11-2 and TRBJ2-1, with D tentatively TRBD1 (7 bases). V lost 1 base and J 10 bases, leaving 17 bases between the germline ends. CDR1 and CDR2 (germline): SGHAT, FQNNGV. The CDR3 is 15 amino acids. The CDR3 spells CASSLGAQGRGEQFF. The CDR3 nucleotides read TGTGCCAGCAGCTTAGGTGCACAGGGGCGGGGAGAGCAGTTCTTC.

The rearrangement links TRBV10-1 to TRBJ1-4, with D tentatively TRBD1 (5 bases). The length of the CDR3 is 15 residues. The germline V gene has CDR1 WNHNN and CDR2 SYGVQD (reference sequence). The germline V and J ends were trimmed by 5 bases and 8 bases, with 18 bases remaining between them. Here the CDR3 DNA reads TGCGCCAGCAGTCTTACCACAGGAATAGGGGAAAAACTGTTTTTT. Amino acids: CASSLTTGIGEKLFF.

The chain couples TRBV4-1 to TRBJ2-1, with D perhaps matching TRBD2 (5 bases). This CDR3 has 13 residues. CDR1 is MGHRA, CDR2 YSYEKL, per germline. The V end was cut by 4 bases, the J end by 3 bases, with 7 bases between. DNA of the CDR3: TGCGCCAGCAGCCGCGACTACTACAATGAGCAGTTCTTC. The encoded protein is CASSRDYYNEQFF.

This clone was observed at least ten times. The rearrangement uses TRBV3-1 and TRBJ2-1, with TRBD2 matching 12 bases. Germline V gene lookup returns CDR1 LGHDT and CDR2 YNNKEL (reference sequence). V lost 4 bases to trimming and J lost 7 bases; unmatched junction nucleotides: 2. The CDR3 totals 14 residues. The CDR3 spells CASSRGTSGNEQFF. The CDR3 DNA reads as TGTGCCAGCAGCCGCGGGACTAGCGGGAATGAGCAGTTCTTC.

At least ten counts were recorded for this clone. This rearrangement joins TRBV4-3 to TRBJ1-1, with D maybe TRBD1 (5 bases). This CDR3 spans 15 amino acids. The ends were cut back, 0 bases at V and 1 base at J, with 9 bases in the middle. The germline V gene has CDR1 LGHNA and CDR2 YSLEER. The CDR3 DNA follows: TGCGCCAGCAGCCAAGATGGGGGTTCGAACACTGAAGCTTTCTTT. Translation: CASSQDGGSNTEAFF.

This clone came up many times. Other DNA variants within this sample encode the same CDR3. The chain employs TRBV20-1 and TRBJ1-2, with D perhaps matching TRBD1 (5 bases). V lost 0 bases, J lost 8 bases, and 16 bases lay in between. The CDR3 is made up of 14 amino acids. Germline V gene data show CDR1 as DFQATT and CDR2 as SNEGSKA (reference sequence). Written as DNA, the CDR3 is TGCAGTGCTAGAGAAGGGGCACCTTCTATAGGCTACACCTTC. It specifies CSAREGAPSIGYTF.

This clone was seen at least ten times. CDR3 in DNA: TGTGCCAGCAGCTTAACTAGCGGGCTGAGCACAGATACGCAGTATTTT. This sequence encodes CASSLTSGLSTDTQYF. V is TRBV11-2 and J is TRBJ2-3, with TRBD2 matching over 9 bases. Germline lookup yields CDR1 SGHAT and CDR2 FQNNGV. Germline trimming cut 2 bases from V and 0 bases from J; bases unmatched to any gene: 3. The CDR3 is 16 amino acids. The full variable domain, in which reference TRBV11-2 and TRBJ2-3 provide the parts outside the CDR3, is EAGVAQSPRYKIIEKRQSVAFWCNPISGHATLYWYQQILGQGPKLLIQFQNNGVVDDSQLPKDRFSAERLKGVDSTLKIQPAKLEDSAVYLCASSLTSGLSTDTQYFGPGTRLTVL.

This clone occurred many times. The chain has TRBV20-1 and TRBJ1-2; no reliable D call. Germline CDR1 DFQATT, CDR2 SNEGSKA (reference sequence). The CDR3 runs 11 residues. V lost 6 bases and J lost 5, with 10 bases in between. CDR3 loop: CSANDNYGYTF. Written as DNA, the CDR3 is TGCAGTGCCAACGACAATTATGGCTACACCTTC.